This TCR beta chain was recovered during a study of post-analysis software for immune sequencing data. Study-level background: Clinical courses comprised relapsing-remitting, secondary progressive and progressive-relapsing multiple sclerosis.

Whole-study findings and limits: Batch-matched samples strongly co-clustered by F measure.

On this clonotype itself: Its antigen is unidentified.

Researchers reported that TCR beta cDNA libraries carried unique molecular identifiers. T cells numbering roughly 1 to 10 million gave rise to some 520,000 cDNA molecules. TCRdb analysed the PCR reads with MiXCR anew, one entry per CDR3 protein. The profile covers a few hundred thousand distinct CDR3 sequences, with 40% to 55% appearing a single time and 9.5% to 13% taken by the ten largest. The sequenced sample consisted of blood. The receptor was isolated from a girl aged 5-17 years with multiple sclerosis.

CDR3 sequence (DNA): TGCAGTGGGACTAGCGGGTTGTACAATGAGCAGTTCTTC. Encoded protein: CSGTSGLYNEQFF. The chain employs TRBV20-1 and TRBJ2-1; 11 nucleotides align to TRBD2. V was pared by 7 bases and J by 4 bases, with 3 bases of the junction left unmatched. This CDR3 contains 13 residues. The germline V gene encodes CDR1 DFQATT and CDR2 SNEGSKA (reference sequence).